The clone carrying this T cell receptor beta chain was observed a handful of times. Its antigen remains unidentified. TCRdb re-analysed the RT-PCR reads in MiXCR, keeping a single row per CDR3 protein. This table has roughly 290,000 distinct CDR3 sequences, 21% appearing once. The data were obtained in a study of response to subunit inactivated influenza vaccine. Overall study findings and caveats: That few new T cells are recruited by each seasonal influenza vaccination was the authors' suggestion.

The germline gives CDR1 SNHLY, CDR2 FYNNEI. The trim removed 7 bases at V and 3 bases at J, leaving 5 bases unmatched. This CDR3 has 15 amino acids. The V call is TRBV2, the J call TRBJ2-1, with TRBD2 matching 11 bases. This receptor was identified in a man between 45 and 75 years old who received an inactivated influenza vaccine. The specimen was PBMCs from blood, collected about 20 months after vaccination. In DNA, the CDR3 is TGTGCCAGCACCGTAGGGACTAGCGGCTACAATGAGCAGTTCTTC. Protein sequence: CASTVGTSGYNEQFF.